This T cell receptor (beta chain) was found in a study of identical twins. Study observations and caveats: The study found that models underestimated out-of-frame TCR alpha sharing in monozygotic twins. The study reached conclusions through statistical analysis that was cross-sectional, not following the same donors.

The germline V gene has CDR1 SGHAT and CDR2 FQNNGV. V gave up 5 bases and J gave up 6 bases; unmatched junction bases: 8. This CDR3 comprises 15 residues. This clonotype showed up many times. The antigen remains unidentified. Unique molecular identifiers were in the cDNA, with template-switch universal primer binding. Each CDR3 protein is one row after TCRdb ran MiXCR on the 5' RACE reads. This sample has around 100,000 distinct CDR3 sequences, with 5.5% to 7% found just once. The source is a woman aged 50 to 60 in good health. Material for sequencing was memory T cells sorted from blood. The chain links TRBV11-2 to TRBJ2-3; TRBD2 agrees at 10 bases. In DNA, the CDR3 is TGTGCCAGCAGCACGCCTGGACTAGCGGTGGATACGCAGTATTTT. Translated, it gives CASSTPGLAVDTQYF.